This paragraph reports one T cell receptor beta chain. This clonotype was counted only a few times. The clone's antigen remains unknown. One base away there is no much larger clone; base qualities are not given. The sample comes from a study of early T cells in non-severe SARS-CoV-2 infection (dated by TCRdb to the early 2020s). As for the study more broadly: Because TCR sequencing relied on bulk RNA taken from unsorted whole blood, pairing of alpha and beta chains was not possible.

Findings and caveats that apply to the study as a whole: VDJdb matching was skewed toward anti-spike CD8 responses and likely underestimated virus-specific expansions, missing private and CD4 specificities.

Counted from cysteine to phenylalanine, this CDR3 has 15 amino acids. The DNA shown is the 45-base CDR3, in frame from base 1. In the germline V gene, CDR1 corresponds to SNHLY and CDR2 to FYNNEI. Trimming accounts for 6 bases at V and 4 bases at J, while the number of junction bases matched to no gene is 1. This was a case-control study nested in a cohort of healthcare workers in London, UK, who had nasopharyngeal swab PCR tests and blood samples taken every week. Healthcare workers were recruited during the week of the UK lockdown, between 23 and 31 March 2020, and followed weekly for up to roughly 15 weeks. The library relied on 5' RACE. Sequenced on a NextSeq 500. To correct for sequencing error and PCR bias, the TCR library protocol tagged individual cDNA molecules with unique molecular identifiers. Both TCR alpha and beta chains were sequenced, and tight co-correlation was observed between alpha and beta sequence abundances in each sample. As for the original processing: Decombinator V4 was used to perform V gene, J gene and CDR3 annotation of TCR sequences. Expanded TCRs were defined as changing significantly between any two time points under a Poisson model with p below 0.0001. TCR abundances were normalised to the total number of TCRs sequenced per sample and expressed as counts per million. TRAV1-2 paired with TRAJ12, TRAJ20 or TRAJ33 defined MAIT TCRs, while TRAV10 paired with TRAJ18 defined iNKT TCRs. A search of VDJdb, accessed on 1 November 2021, was run for TCRs annotated to CMV, EBV and SARS-CoV-2, with TCRs annotated for multiple antigens excluded. The public reads were quality trimmed at Q25 with fastp and then assembled into clones with MiXCR by TCRdb, keeping productive beta chains. Rows are combined by CDR3 protein, so each entry shows the most common genes and DNA. TCRdb's processing, not the authors', yielded these V and J calls. The table for this sample lists more than 65,000 distinct CDR3 sequences; approximately 4.6% of them were counted only once. About 3.6% of the sample is in the top ten clones.

The material was whole blood, obtained at baseline. In this chain, TRBV2 is recombined with TRBJ2-3, with 16 junctional bases fitting TRBD2. This TCR derives from an adult who was a healthcare worker with PCR-confirmed SARS-CoV-2 infection or an uninfected control (not recorded which). The donor label of this sample is uncertain. The CDR3 region has the sequence CASRGTSGGADTQYF. The DNA reads TGTGCCAGCAGAGGGACTAGCGGGGGGGCAGATACGCAGTATTTT.